The 18 T cell receptor beta chains below come from one sample, sequenced in a study of tumor-infiltrating lymphocytes in primary liver carcinoma. Co-extraction of RNA and DNA was performed on roughly 17-32 mg of unsorted bulk tissue. Total RNA amounting to roughly 0.5 ug was the source from which TCR beta cDNA was made with a constant-region primer. Sequencing libraries for TCR beta derived from three nested multiplex PCR rounds that used slightly modified ARM-PCR. The first two PCR rounds used TRBV1-TRBV30 primers with a Cbeta primer, roughly 10 cycles each. TCRdb processed the multiplex PCR reads anew with MiXCR; each CDR3 protein has one entry. This table has some 190,000 distinct CDR3 sequences, just under 85% appearing once. The specimen sequenced was tumor tissue from primary liver carcinoma. All receptors come from a man aged 40-49 years with primary liver carcinoma and hepatitis B virus infection.

As to this clonotype: Compared with germline, one end of the junction differs, possibly owing to a read error. The gene calls are TRBV28 and TRBJ1-5; D is ambiguous. The germline gives CDR1 MDHEN, CDR2 SYDVKM. This CDR3 is 14 amino acids long. CDR3 bases: TGTGTCAGCAGTTTATCTGGTATTAATCAGCCTCAGCATTTT. The encoded protein is CVSSLSGINQPQHF.

As to this clonotype: The missing conserved phenylalanine or tryptophan at the end of this CDR3 makes a read error likely. The chain has TRBV29-1 and TRBJ2-7, with no clear D. The assigned J gene may be wrong: the sequence end matches TRBJ2-1 better. CDR1 is SQVTM, CDR2 ANQGSEA, per germline. The CDR3 totals 12 residues. The CDR3 loop is CSVGWGNHEQFY. The CDR3 bases are TGCAGCGTGGGTTGGGGTAATCACGAGCAGTTCTAC.

The CDR3 is CSVGCVNHEQYF. Here the CDR3 DNA reads TGCAGCGTGGGTTGCGTTAATCACGAGCAGTACTTC. The chain combines TRBV29-1 with TRBJ2-7; no clear D. This CDR3 region has 12 residues. V was shortened by 6 bases and J by 5 bases, with 14 bases between the two germline ends. Germline values: CDR1 SQVTM, CDR2 ANQGSEA.

On this clonotype itself: This CDR3 fails to terminate in the conserved phenylalanine or tryptophan, so it likely reflects a read error. Because the CDR3's place on the DNA is in doubt, the DNA is left out and the CDR3 is given as listed by TCRdb. This chain joins TRBV29-1 and TRBJ2-7; the D call in the table, TRBD1, was not verified against the DNA. Germline CDR1 is SQVTM and CDR2 is ANQGSEA. The CDR3 spans 14 residues, counting both ends. Here the CDR3 reads CSVALWDSSYEHYL.

In the case of this clonotype: Its ends do not fully match the called genes, so a read error is possible. This chain links TRBV4-1 with TRBJ2-3, with D hard to call. CDR1 MGHRA and CDR2 YSYEKL come from the germline V gene. The CDR3 totals 13 residues. CDR3 sequence reads: CASCQDEADTQYF. The CDR3 region has the DNA TGCGCCAGCTGCCAAGATGAGGCAGATACGCAGTATTTT.

As for this clonotype: It is unclear where the CDR3 begins or ends on the DNA, so no DNA is shown, and the CDR3 is as TCRdb lists it. The chain joins TRBV29-1 to TRBJ2-2; the table's D gene call, TRBD1, was not cross checked with the DNA. The CDR3 is 12 amino acids in total, end residues counted. Germline CDR1 reads SQVTM; CDR2 reads ANQGSEA. The CDR3 spells CSVGRGTAELLF.

Details on this clonotype: At one end the junction does not follow the germline gene, possibly because of a read error. The chain joins TRBV12-3 or TRBV12-4 to TRBJ1-2, with D hard to call. The CDR3 contains 12 residues. CDR3 in DNA: TGTGCCAGCAGATTAGAGGGTCGCAGCTACACCTTC. Residues: CASRLEGRSYTF.

The rearrangement uses TRBV7-6 and TRBJ2-2; possible D gene TRBD2, 5 bases. This CDR3 contains 14 residues. Germline CDR1 and CDR2: SGHVS and FNYEAQ. Trimming shortened V by 0 bases and J by 4 bases, and 6 bases separated the two germline ends. The DNA of the CDR3 is TGTGCCAGCAGCTTAGCTAGCGTCACCGGGGAGCTGTTTTTT. This sequence encodes CASSLASVTGELFF.

On this clonotype itself: Relative to the germline gene, one junction end is altered; a read error may explain this. The chain uses TRBV12-3 or TRBV12-4 and TRBJ2-2, with D maybe TRBD2 (6 bases). This CDR3 comprises 17 residues. CDR3 nucleotide sequence: TGTGCCGGCAGTTTTTTCGCCGGGGGATTTAACACCGGGGAGCTGTCTTTT. It yields the protein CAGSFFAGGFNTGELSF.

Details on this clonotype: A read error is possible here, since a much larger clone lies one base away. This chain links TRBV28 with TRBJ1-1; 7 nucleotides line up with TRBD1. CDR1 and CDR2 (germline): MDHEN, SYDVKM. There are 13 residues in the CDR3. The CDR3 nucleotides read TGTGCCTGCAGGGGGGATTCGGCCACTGAAGCTTTCTTT. Its protein product is CACRGDSATEAFF.

Turning to this clonotype: A much larger clone sits a single nucleotide away, making a read error possible. The CDR3 region has the DNA TGTGCCAACAGTTTAGCGGGAGGGACGACAGATACGCAGTATTTT. It translates to CANSLAGGTTDTQYF. The chain joins TRBV28 to TRBJ2-3; 11 positions match TRBD2. This CDR3 is 15 amino acids long. The germline V gene encodes CDR1 MDHEN and CDR2 SYDVKM.

This chain uses TRBV20-1 with TRBJ1-5; the D is unclear. V lost 4 bases to trimming and J lost 6 bases, with 19 bases between them. In germline, CDR1 is DFQATT, CDR2 SNEGSKA (reference sequence). This CDR3 comprises 15 residues. The CDR3 DNA follows: TGCAGTGCTATTCCCTGGGAAGGAGAGGCTCAGCCCCAGCATTTT. Protein: CSAIPWEGEAQPQHF.

Comments on this clonotype: Given a much more abundant clone one base away, this may be a read error. The chain joins TRBV28 to TRBJ2-1; TRBD2 agrees at 14 bases. The trim removed 6 bases at V and 9 bases at J, leaving 7 bases unmatched. Per germline, CDR1 MDHEN and CDR2 SYDVKM. This CDR3 region has 15 residues. CDR3 sequence: CASSLGTSGSGEQFF. Here the CDR3 DNA reads TGTGCCAGCAGCCTAGGGACTAGCGGGAGTGGTGAGCAGTTCTTC.

This clonotype was seen once. CDR3 amino acids: CVGIGTGGAGANVLTF. CDR3 nucleotides: TGTGTCGGTATCGGGACAGGGGGTGCTGGGGCTAATGTCCTGACTTTC. This sequence joins TRBV6-1 and TRBJ2-6, with 11 bases that match TRBD1. Germline CDR1 and CDR2: MNHNS and SASEGT. The length of the CDR3 is 16 residues.

Comment on this clonotype: Just one base apart from a much larger clone, this may be a read error. The V and J genes are TRBV30 and TRBJ1-2; D is unclear. CDR1 and CDR2 from the germline V gene are GTSNPN and SVGIG (reference sequence). The CDR3 length is 14 residues. Trimming took off 1 base at V and 4 bases at J, with 13 bases between the two ends. The CDR3 region has the DNA TGTGCCTGGAGTGGAAACCCCCAATTCTATGGCTACACCTTC. Amino acids: CAWSGNPQFYGYTF.

To note about this clonotype: As the CDR3 is not closed by the conserved phenylalanine or tryptophan, this likely results from a read error. The limits of the CDR3 on the DNA are not certain, so only TCRdb's listed CDR3 is given. The chain employs TRBV10-2 and TRBJ2-3; the D call TRBD2 from the table was never checked on the DNA. Termini included, the CDR3 measures 12 amino acids. The V gene's germline CDR1 is WSHSY and CDR2 SAAADI. The CDR3 reads CASSHTSGGTYY.

As for this clonotype: One junction end disagrees with the germline gene, perhaps due to a read error. The V call is TRBV5-1, the J call TRBJ2-3; no clear D gene. The CDR3 length is 14 residues. Looked up from germline, CDR1 is SGHRS and CDR2 is YFSETQ. The CDR3 is CASSLDRNTNTQYF. Written as DNA, the CDR3 is TGCGCCAGCAGCTTGGACCGTAACACAAATACACAGTATTTT.

In the case of this clonotype: The CDR3 ends on some other residue instead of the conserved phenylalanine or tryptophan, so this is likely a read error. The DNA is left out, because the CDR3 cannot be placed on it with certainty; the CDR3 is given as TCRdb lists it. The rearrangement uses TRBV7-9 and TRBJ2-7; the D call TRBD1 from the table was never checked on the DNA. Germline CDR1 reads SEHNR; CDR2 reads FQNEAQ (reference sequence). The CDR3 is 15 residues long, counting both termini. The CDR3 protein is CASSLDPQTSYEQYL.